This T cell receptor beta chain was sequenced during a study of shared clonotypes between healthy human individuals. In the study overall: CD4 naive cells filled three plates per donor, CD4 memory three, CD8 naive two and CD8 memory one.

Genomic DNA (from each subset) was split evenly across several immunoSEQ plates. Profiling relied on immunoSEQ multiplex PCR, and the TCRdb table lists in-frame clones only, not all of them. The sample yields nearly 750,000 clones, about two thirds seen once. Germline V gene data show CDR1 as SGHRS and CDR2 as YFSETQ. The CDR3 is 15 amino acids. Trimming stripped 0 bases from V and 3 bases from J, with 10 bases between. This clone was observed a handful of times. Other DNA variants within this sample encode the same CDR3. The sequenced material came from memory CD4+ T cells sorted from blood. The subset was: CD45RA-negative fraction. The chain links TRBV5-1 to TRBJ2-1; weak D call: TRBD2 (5 bases). This TCR came from a woman aged 25 to 39 in good health. The CDR3 coding sequence is TGCGCCAGCAGCTTGGATAGCGTTGGCTACAATGAGCAGTTCTTC. Its translation: CASSLDSVGYNEQFF.